Below are 24 T cell receptor beta chains sequenced from a single sample in a study of blood T cell repertoires in COVID-19. Using immunoSEQ multiplex PCR, the repertoire was profiled, and TCRdb retains in-frame clones only, with some absent. The top ten clones hold 3.7% of a sample with 150,000 to 190,000 clones, 65% to 85% of them seen once. Sample: peripheral blood. The receptors shown here come from a woman at least 80 years old with acute or convalescent COVID-19.

The V call is TRBV7-3, the J call TRBJ2-3, with D perhaps TRBD2 (6 bases). The germline CDR1 and CDR2 sequences are SGHTA and FQGTGA. This CDR3 region has 18 residues. V lost 1 base, J lost 3 bases, and 20 bases lay in between. CDR3 residues: CASSLKPPGGATTDTQYF. For the CDR3, the DNA is TGTGCCAGCAGCTTAAAGCCTCCGGGCGGGGCGACAACAGATACGCAGTATTTT.

This clone was counted a single time. V and J are TRBV6-5 and TRBJ2-3, with D possibly being TRBD1 (6 bases). This CDR3 has 15 amino acids. CDR1 and CDR2 from the germline V gene are MNHEY and SVGAGI. Trimming took 6 bases from V and 2 from J, leaving 15 bases between them. CDR3 in amino acids: CASSRDRPPTDTQYF. CDR3 coding DNA: TGTGCCAGCAGCCGAGACAGGCCCCCCACAGATACGCAGTATTTT.

This chain uses TRBV27 with TRBJ2-7; D is perhaps TRBD2 (6 bases). Germline-derived CDR1 and CDR2 are MNHEY and SMNVEV (reference sequence). The CDR3 is made up of 13 amino acids. V gave up 3 bases and J gave up 2 bases, with 8 bases separating them. For the CDR3, the DNA is TGTGCCAGCAGTTTGAGGGAGGCCTACGAGCAGTACTTC. It specifies CASSLREAYEQYF.

The chain employs TRBV30 and TRBJ1-4; no clear D gene. The V gene lost 0 bases and the J gene lost 1 base, with 9 bases spanning the gap. The germline V gene has CDR1 GTSNPN and CDR2 SVGIG (reference sequence). The CDR3 runs 15 residues. As DNA, the CDR3 is TGTGCCTGGAGTGTACTCCCAGGAACTAATGAAAAACTGTTTTTT. It specifies CAWSVLPGTNEKLFF.

The V gene is TRBV7-2, the J gene TRBJ1-3; D possibly corresponds to TRBD1 (6 bases). The V and J ends lost 2 bases and 2 bases respectively, with 7 bases between them. CDR1 is SGHTA, CDR2 FQGNSA, per germline. The CDR3 runs 14 residues. The CDR3 coding sequence is TGTGCCAGCAGCTTATACAGGGCTGGAAACACCATATATTTT. It translates to CASSLYRAGNTIYF.

The V and J genes are TRBV6-2 or TRBV6-3 and TRBJ2-5; possibly TRBD1 for D (6 bases). The CDR3 is 13 amino acids. V was cut by 0 bases and J by 5 bases, with 7 bases left in between. Germline CDR1 and CDR2: MNHEY and SVGEGT. CDR3 protein: CASSYSRGETQYF. In DNA form, the CDR3 reads TGTGCCAGCAGTTACTCGAGGGGGGAGACCCAGTACTTC.

This chain joins TRBV5-1 and TRBJ1-1; 7 bases are a match to TRBD1. Germline trimming cut 5 bases from V and 5 bases from J; bases unmatched to any gene: 9. Germline V CDR1 and CDR2: SGHRS, YFSETQ. The length of the CDR3 is 14 residues. As DNA, the CDR3 is TGCGCCAGCAGACGGACAGGTCAACCTACTGAAGCTTTCTTT. Its protein product is CASRRTGQPTEAFF.

The CDR3 bases are TGTGCCAGCACCGTCTCTACCTCTGGAAACACCATATATTTT. This encodes CASTVSTSGNTIYF. The J gene is TRBJ1-3, the V gene TRBV6-5, with D hard to call. CDR1 is MNHEY and CDR2 is SVGAGI in the germline V gene. V shed 7 bases and J shed 0 bases, with 10 bases lying between them. This CDR3 is built from 14 residues.

The chain recombines TRBV10-3 with TRBJ1-2; D may be TRBD1 (6 bases). Trimming took 8 bases from V and 4 from J, leaving 14 bases between them. Germline CDR1 is ENHRY and CDR2 is SYGVKD. The CDR3 runs to 13 residues. This CDR3 is CAIGQSGSYGYTF. CDR3 DNA sequence: TGTGCCATCGGACAGTCGGGGAGCTATGGCTACACCTTC.

V usage is TRBV2 and J usage is TRBJ1-5; a weak D match, TRBD1 (5 bases). V was trimmed by 2 bases and J by 8 bases, leaving 13 bases between them. The CDR3 is made up of 14 amino acids. Germline CDR1 is SNHLY and CDR2 is FYNNEI. The CDR3 DNA reads TGTGCCAGCAGTGAAACGGAGGGGTTCAAGCCCCAGCATTTT. This encodes CASSETEGFKPQHF.

A few counts support this clone. This chain connects TRBV5-1 to TRBJ1-3, with no clear D. The CDR3 is made up of 17 amino acids. Trimming removed 0 bases at V and 0 bases at J, with 13 bases between. CDR1 SGHRS and CDR2 YFSETQ come from the germline V gene. CDR3 DNA: TGCGCCAGCAGCTTGGTTGGGCTACCGAGCTCTGGAAACACCATATATTTT. Translated, it gives CASSLVGLPSSGNTIYF.

The gene calls are TRBV5-1 and TRBJ1-4, with 8 bases aligning to TRBD1. Germline CDR1 and CDR2: SGHRS and YFSETQ. Losses at the gene ends were 0 bases for V and 8 bases for J; bases not matched to a gene: 3. This CDR3 has 14 amino acids. Written as DNA, the CDR3 is TGCGCCAGCAGCTTGGGGACAGGGAAGGAAAAACTGTTTTTT. Its protein is CASSLGTGKEKLFF.

The CDR3: CATSRLRGSYEKLFF. Written as DNA, the CDR3 is TGTGCCACCAGCAGACTCAGGGGGAGTTATGAAAAACTGTTTTTT. The chain combines TRBV15 with TRBJ1-4, with TRBD1 matching 7 bases. The germline V gene has CDR1 LNHNV and CDR2 YYDKDF (reference sequence). The length of the CDR3 is 15 residues. Trimming removed 2 bases from V and 6 bases from J; junction bases left unmatched: 6.

The V gene is TRBV28, the J gene TRBJ2-7; 7 bases are shared with TRBD1. This CDR3 spans 14 amino acids. Germline V gene data show CDR1 as MDHEN and CDR2 as SYDVKM. With 6 bases clipped from V and 4 bases from J, the junction kept 9 bases outside the gene matches. The CDR3 spells CASRTPGQTYEQYF. The DNA of the CDR3 is TGTGCCAGCAGGACCCCGGGACAGACTTACGAGCAGTACTTC. Filled out from reference TRBV28 and TRBJ2-7, the complete variable domain reads DVKVTQSSRYLVKRTGEKVFLECVQDMDHENMFWYRQDPGLGLRLIYFSYDVKMKEKGDIPEGYSVSREKKERFSLILESASTNQTSMYLCASRTPGQTYEQYFGPGTRLTVT.

This chain joins TRBV9 and TRBJ2-2; D call uncertain. Germline CDR1 SGDLS, CDR2 YYNGEE. The CDR3 runs 13 residues. V dropped 0 bases and J dropped 6 bases, with 6 bases sitting between them. CDR3: CASSVDLPGELFF. The CDR3 region has the DNA TGTGCCAGCAGCGTAGATCTCCCCGGGGAGCTGTTTTTT.

The chain recombines TRBV11-2 with TRBJ2-7; 10 bases align to TRBD2. Unmatched junction bases numbered 10, after V lost 6 bases and J lost 2 bases. Germline V gene sequence: CDR1 SGHAT, CDR2 FQNNGV. The CDR3 consists of 16 residues. The CDR3 loop is CASRPIRTSGTYEQYF. The CDR3 coding sequence is TGTGCCAGCAGACCAATCCGGACTAGCGGAACCTACGAGCAGTACTTC.

The V and J genes are TRBV6-5 and TRBJ1-1, with 8 bases fitting TRBD1. V was pared by 6 bases and J by 5 bases, with 5 bases of the junction left unmatched. This CDR3 is built from 13 residues. Germline V gene sequence: CDR1 MNHEY, CDR2 SVGAGI. The CDR3 region has the DNA TGTGCCAGCAGGATGGACAGGGATACTGAAGCTTTCTTT. The encoded protein is CASRMDRDTEAFF.

The rearrangement joins TRBV2 to TRBJ2-1; D is ambiguous. Per the germline V gene, CDR1 is SNHLY and CDR2 is FYNNEI. V was clipped by 7 bases and J by 4 bases, with 5 bases between them. The CDR3 runs 11 residues. The CDR3 loop reads CASTGYNEQFF. DNA for the CDR3: TGTGCCAGCACCGGTTACAATGAGCAGTTCTTC.

There are a few counts of this clone. The CDR3 reads CAWSSGRAAEKLFF. The CDR3, as DNA: TGTGCCTGGAGTTCCGGCAGGGCTGCTGAAAAACTGTTTTTT. The gene calls are TRBV30 and TRBJ1-4; D is perhaps TRBD1 (5 bases). This CDR3 spans 14 amino acids. Germline loops: CDR1 GTSNPN, CDR2 SVGIG (reference sequence). V was pared by 2 bases and J by 7 bases, with 14 bases between.

The rearrangement links TRBV4-2 to TRBJ2-5; tentative D call: TRBD2 (6 bases). Trimming took 4 bases from V and 5 from J, leaving 20 bases between them. The germline V gene has CDR1 LGHNA and CDR2 YNFKEQ. The CDR3 has 16 amino acids. CDR3 residues: CASSPQGWGERETQYF. The CDR3 DNA is TGTGCCAGCAGCCCCCAGGGATGGGGGGAGAGGGAGACCCAGTACTTC.

A single count supports this clone. The rearrangement uses TRBV6-1 and TRBJ1-2; 8 nucleotides agree with TRBD1. Germline lookup yields CDR1 MNHNS and CDR2 SASEGT. The length of the CDR3 is 14 residues. V shed 2 bases, J shed 6 bases, and the junction held 5 bases outside the gene matches. The CDR3 is CASSERQGRDGYTF. The DNA of the CDR3 is TGTGCCAGCAGTGAAAGACAGGGGAGGGATGGCTACACCTTC.

The gene calls are TRBV13 and TRBJ2-1; 8 positions agree with TRBD2. Germline V CDR1 and CDR2: PRHDT, FYEKMQ (reference sequence). CDR3 size: 16 residues. The J segment lost 7 bases and the V segment lost 1 base, leaving 9 bases of the junction unmatched. The CDR3, as DNA: TGTGCCAGCAGCTTAGATGGCGGGGGGTCCAGGAATGAGCAGTTCTTC. Translating it yields CASSLDGGGSRNEQFF.

The genes are TRBV30 and TRBJ2-1; possible D gene TRBD1, 6 bases. V lost 3 bases, J lost 9 bases, and 12 bases lay in between. Per the germline V gene, CDR1 is GTSNPN and CDR2 is SVGIG (reference sequence). The CDR3 is 12 residues long. The CDR3, as DNA: TGTGCCTGGAGCGAACAGGGCGGTGAGCAGTTCTTC. Translated: CAWSEQGGEQFF.

In this sample, this clone turned up many times. V is TRBV6-5 and J is TRBJ2-7, with D possibly TRBD1 on 5 matching bases. This CDR3 contains 12 residues. Trimming took 9 bases from V and 3 from J, leaving 12 bases between them. CDR1 is MNHEY and CDR2 is SVGAGI in the germline V gene. The DNA for the CDR3 is TGTGCCAGTCTCTTAGACAGCTACGAGCAGTACTTC. This sequence encodes CASLLDSYEQYF.